The rows below give T cell receptor beta chains drawn from one sample of a study of shared clonotypes between healthy human individuals. The repertoire was sequenced with immunoSEQ multiplex PCR; TCRdb's copy has only in-frame clones and lacks some. This repertoire shows about half a million clones, roughly four fifths found once; its top ten account for around 12%. Material for sequencing was PBMCs. These receptors originate from a woman between 35 and 50 years old in good health. Some clones in this sample may be carry-over from other donors' samples. Both conserved end residues are part of each CDR3. The D gene is left open where the match is weak. Size tells how often a clone was seen (once, few, many) or the class of an expanded clone, and some rows leave it out.

size	D	V	J	DNA	CDR3
.	.	TRBV5-5	TRBJ2-1	TGTGCCAGCAGCCGCCCCGGTTACAATGAGCAGTTCTTC	CASSRPGYNEQFF
.	TRBD2	TRBV4-1	TRBJ2-1	TGCGCCAGCAGCTTAGGACTAGCGGGAGGGCCAACCTACAATGAGCAGTTCTTC	CASSLGLAGGPTYNEQFF
.	TRBD1	TRBV6-5	TRBJ1-5	TGTGCCAGCAGTCGACAGGGTGGCAATCAGCCCCAGCATTTT	CASSRQGGNQPQHF
.	.	TRBV9	TRBJ1-1	TGTGCCAGCAGCGTAGTAACAGTTGTGAACACTGAAGCTTTCTTT	CASSVVTVVNTEAFF
.	.	TRBV2	TRBJ2-2	TGTGCCAGCAGTCGGGACACCGTCGCGAACACCGGGGAGCTGTTTTTT	CASSRDTVANTGELFF
.	TRBD1	TRBV6-1	TRBJ1-4	TGTGCCAGCAGTGAGAGGCAGGGGGATGAAAAACTGTTTTTT	CASSERQGDEKLFF
.	.	TRBV7-8	TRBJ2-5	TGTGCCAGCAGCCAAAGCCCGGGGGCAAGGGAGACCCAGTACTTC	CASSQSPGARETQYF
.	.	TRBV6-5	TRBJ1-2	TGTGCCAGCAGTTACTTCAAGACAGGATCCCTCGGCTACACCTTC	CASSYFKTGSLGYTF
.	TRBD1	TRBV6-6	TRBJ2-3	TGTGCCAGCTGTTACAGGGGGGCAACGCCCTCAGATACGCAGTATTTT	CASCYRGATPSDTQYF
.	.	TRBV25-1	TRBJ2-6	TGTGCCAGCAGTGAACCCCAGGGGAGAGGGAACGGGGCCAACGTCCTGACTTTC	CASSEPQGRGNGANVLTF
.	.	TRBV19	TRBJ2-6	TGTGCCAGTACCGAAACCGACTCTGGGGCCAACGTCCTGACTTTC	CASTETDSGANVLTF
.	.	TRBV15	TRBJ2-7	TGTGCCACCAGCAGAGTAGAGCAGATAATACGCGAGCAGTACTTC	CATSRVEQIIREQYF
.	TRBD1	TRBV2	TRBJ2-7	TGTGCCAGCAGTTCGGGACAGGGGGCGTTCGAGCAGTACTTC	CASSSGQGAFEQYF
.	TRBD2	TRBV5-1	TRBJ2-2	TGCGCCAGCAGCTCGATCGGGACTAGCGGGAGAAAGGACACCGGGGAGCTGTTTTTT	CASSSIGTSGRKDTGELFF
.	TRBD1	TRBV30	TRBJ2-3	TGTGCCTGGAGGCCCGGGACAGGACATAGCACAGATACGCAGTATTTT	CAWRPGTGHSTDTQYF
.	.	TRBV18	TRBJ2-1	TGTGCCAGCTCATTCAGGGGTAACGAGCAGTTCTTC	CASSFRGNEQFF
.	TRBD1	TRBV11-3	TRBJ2-1	TGTGCCAGCAGCTTCCCGGAGGGGACAGGGGCTAACAATGAGCAGTTCTTC	CASSFPEGTGANNEQFF
.	TRBD2	TRBV4-3	TRBJ2-3	TGCGCCAGCAGCCAAAACGTAGCGGGGACTAGCACAGATACGCAGTATTTT	CASSQNVAGTSTDTQYF
.	.	TRBV13	TRBJ2-7	TGTGCCAGCAGCGACTGGACGGCGTACGAGCAGTACTTC	CASSDWTAYEQYF
.	.	TRBV7-2	TRBJ1-4	TGTGCCAGCAGCTGGGGCCAGGGTAATGAAAAACTGTTTTTT	CASSWGQGNEKLFF
once	TRBD2	TRBV5-1	TRBJ2-1	TGCGCCAGCAGCTCTAGCGGGAGGGATTACAATGAGCAGTTCTTC	CASSSSGRDYNEQFF
.	TRBD1	TRBV5-4	TRBJ1-5	TGTGCCAGCAGCACCTCAACGCCCGGGACAGGGCACAATCAGCCCCAGCATTTT	CASSTSTPGTGHNQPQHF
.	.	TRBV7-2	TRBJ2-2	TGTGCCAGCAGCTGGGGTAACACCGGGGAGCTGTTTTTT	CASSWGNTGELFF
.	.	TRBV2	TRBJ2-5	TGTGCCAGCAGTGTTGAAGAGACCCAGTACTTC	CASSVEETQYF
.	TRBD2	TRBV7-9	TRBJ2-5	TGTGCCAGCAGCTTAGCCCCTAGCGGTTACCAAGAGACCCAGTACTTC	CASSLAPSGYQETQYF
many	.	TRBV5-4	TRBJ2-3	TGTGCCATTGCGGAGGGAGAGACAGATACGCAGTATTTT	CAIAEGETDTQYF
.	TRBD2	TRBV11-2	TRBJ2-2	TGTGCCAGCAGCACGGTAGCGGGAGGCACCGGGGAGCTGTTTTTT	CASSTVAGGTGELFF
.	TRBD2	TRBV28	TRBJ2-5	TGTGCCAGCCACTCCGGGGGGGGCGGAAAGACCCAGTACTTC	CASHSGGGGKTQYF
.	TRBD2	TRBV6-1	TRBJ2-7	TGTGCCAGCAGTAAGGCAGCGGGAGGCCCCCGCGAGCAGTACTTC	CASSKAAGGPREQYF
.	TRBD1	TRBV4-2	TRBJ1-4	TGTGCCAGCAGCCAAGACGGGACAGGGGGAAACGAAAAACTGTTTTTT	CASSQDGTGGNEKLFF